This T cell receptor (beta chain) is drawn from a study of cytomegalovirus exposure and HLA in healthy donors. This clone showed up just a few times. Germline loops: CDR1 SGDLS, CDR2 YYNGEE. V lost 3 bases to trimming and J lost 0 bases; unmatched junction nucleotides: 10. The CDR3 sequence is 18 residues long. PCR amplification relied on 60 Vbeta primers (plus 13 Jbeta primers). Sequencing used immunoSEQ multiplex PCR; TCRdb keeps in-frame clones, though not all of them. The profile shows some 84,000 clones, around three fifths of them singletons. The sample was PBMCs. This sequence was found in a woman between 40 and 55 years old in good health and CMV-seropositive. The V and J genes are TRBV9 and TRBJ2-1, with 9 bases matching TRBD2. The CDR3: CASSDMSGSGGSYNEQFF. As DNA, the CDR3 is TGTGCCAGCAGCGATATGTCAGGTAGCGGGGGCTCCTACAATGAGCAGTTCTTC.